These 15 T cell receptor beta chains came from one sample sequenced in a study of CD8+ T cells in alopecia areata. Investigators isolated RNA and reverse transcribed it into cDNA to act as the sequencing template. TCRdb's copy holds only in-frame clones and misses some; the assay was immunoSEQ multiplex PCR. Altogether more than 95,000 clones are present, around three fifths being singletons, with the ten largest covering 8% to 10%. The sequencing input was CD4+ T cells sorted from blood. These TCRs come from a human donor in good health.

V usage is TRBV25-1 and J usage is TRBJ2-2, with 8 bases identical to TRBD1. The CDR3 spans 16 residues. Losses at the gene ends were 4 bases for V and 5 bases for J; bases not matched to a gene: 9. CDR1 and CDR2 (germline): MGHDK, SYGVNS. The CDR3 loop reads CASSGQGKVGTGELFF. CDR3 DNA: TGTGCCAGCAGTGGACAGGGGAAGGTGGGAACCGGGGAGCTGTTTTTT. The full variable domain, completed using reference TRBV25-1 and TRBJ2-2, is EADIYQTPRYLVIGTGKKITLECSQTMGHDKMYWYQQDPGMELHLIHYSYGVNSTEKGDLSSESTVSRIRTEHFPLTLESARPSHTSQYLCASSGQGKVGTGELFFGEGSRLTVL.

The chain combines TRBV20-1 with TRBJ2-7, with D perhaps matching TRBD1 (6 bases). This CDR3 is built from 11 residues. Germline V gene sequence: CDR1 DFQATT, CDR2 SNEGSKA (reference sequence). V gave up 5 bases and J gave up 5 bases, with 10 bases separating them. CDR3 nucleotide sequence: TGCAGTGCTGTTAACAGGGACGAGCAGTACTTC. Residues: CSAVNRDEQYF.

In its sample, this clone was seen a few times. The chain uses TRBV18 and TRBJ2-5; maybe TRBD2 (5 bases). The CDR3 consists of 15 residues. Germline V lookup: CDR1 KGHSH, CDR2 LQKENI. V was shortened by 3 bases and J by 2 bases, with 13 bases between the two germline ends. The CDR3 DNA reads TGTGCCAGCTCACCGGGGAGAGACATACAAGAGACCCAGTACTTC. Its translation: CASSPGRDIQETQYF.

This clone was counted between two and nine times. The chain links TRBV4-3 to TRBJ1-2; TRBD1 is a possible D gene (5 bases). V lost 1 base and J lost 2, with 11 bases in between. Germline values: CDR1 LGHNA, CDR2 YSLEER. CDR3 size: 15 residues. The CDR3 protein is CASSQVSGENYGYTF. The CDR3 nucleotides are TGCGCCAGCAGCCAAGTCTCGGGGGAGAACTATGGCTACACCTTC.

V and J are TRBV25-1 and TRBJ1-1; D is possibly TRBD1 (5 bases). Germline CDR1 and CDR2: MGHDK and SYGVNS. V lost 4 bases and J 3 bases, leaving 9 bases between the germline ends. CDR3 length: 13 residues. Written as DNA, the CDR3 is TGTGCCAGCAGTGTGGACATATACACTGAAGCTTTCTTT. Its protein product is CASSVDIYTEAFF.

The CDR3: CASSPRGSSSYNSPLHF. DNA for the CDR3: TGTGCCAGCTCACCACGGGGATCCAGCTCCTATAATTCACCCCTCCACTTT. This chain joins TRBV18 and TRBJ1-6; no clear D. Germline lookup yields CDR1 KGHSH and CDR2 LQKENI. The V end was cut by 1 base, the J end by 0 bases, with 10 bases between. CDR3 length equals 17 residues.

The chain recombines TRBV5-1 with TRBJ2-1, with 8 positions matching TRBD2. CDR3 length: 13 residues. J gave up 12 bases and V 3 bases, and 8 bases lay outside the gene matches. CDR1 is SGHRS, CDR2 YFSETQ, per germline. Here the CDR3 reads CASSWGPREGQFF. The CDR3 DNA follows: TGCGCCAGCAGCTGGGGCCCCCGGGAGGGGCAGTTCTTC.

This clone was detected only a few times. The genes are TRBV7-2 and TRBJ2-7; TRBD2 agrees at 12 bases. Per germline, CDR1 SGHTA and CDR2 FQGNSA. J lost 7 bases, V lost 1 base, and 5 bases had no gene match. CDR3 length: 15 amino acids. CDR3 residues: CASSLGGTSGREQYF. CDR3 nucleotide sequence: TGTGCCAGCAGCTTAGGGGGGACTAGCGGGCGGGAGCAGTACTTC.

In this sample, this clone turned up once. The chain joins TRBV10-3 to TRBJ1-2, with TRBD1 matching 10 bases. The germline V gene has CDR1 ENHRY and CDR2 SYGVKD. This CDR3 is built from 14 residues. The V segment lost 6 bases and the J segment 6 bases; nucleotides outside the gene matches: 7. The DNA for the CDR3 is TGTGCCATCAGACGTTCCGGGACAGGGGATGGCTACACCTTC. It translates to CAIRRSGTGDGYTF.

The chain combines TRBV30 with TRBJ2-3; TRBD2 matches at 9 bases. This CDR3 spans 15 amino acids. Looked up from germline, CDR1 is GTSNPN and CDR2 is SVGIG (reference sequence). Trimming cost V 2 bases and J 7 bases; bases outside gene matches: 10. The DNA of the CDR3 is TGTGCCTGGAGTATCGCGGGGGGGCCGGTGCATACGCAGTATTTT. As protein: CAWSIAGGPVHTQYF.

V and J are TRBV27 and TRBJ1-6; a possible D gene is TRBD1 (6 bases). Germline V CDR1 and CDR2: MNHEY, SMNVEV (reference sequence). V shed 4 bases and J shed 10 bases, with 17 bases lying between them. CDR3 size: 15 residues. CDR3 amino acids: CASSWRQARESPLHF. The CDR3 DNA sequence: TGTGCCAGCAGTTGGAGACAGGCAAGGGAATCACCCCTCCACTTT.

This clone turned up a few times. The J gene is TRBJ2-2, the V gene TRBV5-1; 9 nucleotides agree with TRBD1. The junction had 5 bases not matched to a gene; V was cut back by 4 bases and J by 4 bases. CDR1 SGHRS and CDR2 YFSETQ come from the germline V gene. CDR3 length: 15 residues. The CDR3 reads CASSPDRGSTGELFF. The CDR3 DNA reads as TGCGCCAGCAGCCCGGACAGGGGTAGCACCGGGGAGCTGTTTTTT.

This clone was detected once. The rearrangement links TRBV6-1 to TRBJ1-6; D is unclear. This CDR3 region has 15 residues. V dropped 6 bases and J dropped 6 bases, with 15 bases sitting between them. The germline CDR1 and CDR2 sequences are MNHNS and SASEGT. CDR3 sequence (DNA): TGTGCCAGCAGACTCGCGATTGGGATTAATTCACCCCTCCACTTT. Translated: CASRLAIGINSPLHF.

Only a few counts were recorded for this clone. The chain combines TRBV7-2 with TRBJ2-2; 7 bases align to TRBD2. Germline loops: CDR1 SGHTA, CDR2 FQGNSA. Losses at the gene ends were 3 bases for V and 0 bases for J; bases not matched to a gene: 4. The CDR3 is 16 amino acids. DNA for the CDR3: TGTGCCAGCAGCTTCTCGAGCGGGGCGAACACCGGGGAGCTGTTTTTT. It is translated as CASSFSSGANTGELFF.

J is TRBJ1-5 and V is TRBV7-8, with TRBD1 identical over 9 bases. V gave up 1 base and J gave up 6 bases; unmatched junction bases: 7. The CDR3 totals 16 residues. Germline CDR1 is SGHVS and CDR2 is FQNEAQ. CDR3 loop: CASSLEGTGIGQPQHF. For the CDR3, the DNA is TGTGCCAGCAGCTTAGAAGGGACAGGGATAGGTCAGCCCCAGCATTTT.